This T cell receptor beta chain was observed in a study of lymphopenia after photon versus proton radiotherapy. Assay: immunoSEQ multiplex PCR; the TCRdb copy retains only in-frame clones and omits some. Among 53,000 or so clones listed, around four fifths were seen once. General study points: Survival link was tested only in deceased patients; proton benefit remains a possibility. Oligoclonal CD8+ Temra expansion after nadir drove photon patients' diversity drop. Relative stability marked proton patients; photon patients lost diversity and naive cells. In patients who died, overall survival fell as post-nadir TCR diversity dropped more.

Remarks on this clone: What it recognizes is unknown.

This sequence was found in a man aged 50 or older with gastric cancer. The sample in question was peripheral blood, obtained from a patient treated with photon-based radiotherapy.

Here the CDR3 DNA reads TGTGCCAGTAGTCCAACTATCGCGGGAGGGTGGTACGAGCAGTACTTC. Residues: CASSPTIAGGWYEQYF. The rearrangement uses TRBV19 and TRBJ2-7, with 9 bases fitting TRBD2. Trimming at V came to 5 bases and at J to 4 bases, leaving 12 bases not matched to a gene. The CDR3 runs to 16 residues. Germline V gene data show CDR1 as LNHDA and CDR2 as SQIVND (reference sequence).